One sample yielded the 30 T cell receptor beta chains listed below, sequenced in a study of T cell repertoires in cytomegalovirus infection. Each CDR3 protein gets one entry after TCRdb re-called the reads with MiXCR. The table includes about 180,000 distinct CDR3 sequences, 13% to 15% detected once. What was sequenced was PBMCs. These receptors were collected from a human donor in good health (CMV status not recorded). Some clones in this sample may be carry-over from other donors' samples.

V and J are TRBV29-1 and TRBJ2-4, with D maybe TRBD1 (6 bases). The V end was cut by 6 bases, the J end by 3 bases, with 9 bases between. Germline V lookup: CDR1 SQVTM, CDR2 ANQGSEA. The CDR3 has 12 residues. The CDR3 loop reads CSVDSGKNIQYF. The CDR3 bases are TGCAGCGTGGACAGTGGCAAAAACATTCAGTACTTC.

This clonotype was seen many times. The gene calls are TRBV18 and TRBJ2-7, with TRBD2 as a possible D gene (5 bases). The CDR3 consists of 15 residues. From germline, CDR1 is KGHSH and CDR2 LQKENI. V lost 3 bases and J lost 7, with 19 bases in between. The CDR3 protein is CASSPNGFKSGEQYF. Here the CDR3 DNA reads TGTGCCAGCTCACCGAACGGGTTTAAGTCGGGGGAGCAGTACTTC.

This clonotype has just a few counts. The rearrangement links TRBV18 to TRBJ2-1, with TRBD1 identical over 7 bases. CDR1 is KGHSH and CDR2 is LQKENI in the germline V gene. The CDR3 sequence is 15 residues long. The V gene end was trimmed by 4 bases and the J gene end by 3 bases; junction bases not matched to a gene: 6. The CDR3 loop is CASSLIGDSYNEQFF. The CDR3 DNA sequence: TGTGCCAGCTCACTCATCGGGGACAGCTACAATGAGCAGTTCTTC.

This clonotype was counted many times. The chain couples TRBV28 to TRBJ1-5; D remains unclear. The germline gives CDR1 MDHEN, CDR2 SYDVKM. V lost 3 bases, J lost 7 bases, and 19 bases lay in between. This CDR3 is built from 16 residues. CDR3 amino acids: CASSFAGPEGNQPQHF. The CDR3 nucleotides are TGTGCCAGCAGTTTCGCGGGTCCGGAGGGTAACCAGCCCCAGCATTTT.

This clonotype was observed a handful of times. The rearrangement joins TRBV12-3 or TRBV12-4 to TRBJ2-1; no definite D call. The CDR3 covers 14 residues. The V and J ends lost 3 bases and 3 bases respectively, with 9 bases between them. The CDR3 is CASSFRTDYNEQFF. For the CDR3, the DNA is TGTGCCAGCAGTTTTAGAACGGACTACAATGAGCAGTTCTTC.

This clonotype has ten or more counts. The rearrangement uses TRBV7-9 and TRBJ2-3; D remains ambiguous. Germline V gene data show CDR1 as SEHNR and CDR2 as FQNEAQ (reference sequence). The CDR3 sequence is 15 residues long. Trimming took off 4 bases at V and 0 bases at J, with 11 bases between the two ends. The CDR3 DNA reads as TGTGCCAGCAGCTCCAACGAGGTTAGCACAGATACGCAGTATTTT. Amino acid sequence: CASSSNEVSTDTQYF.

This clonotype was recorded many times. This sequence joins TRBV12-5 and TRBJ2-1; D is unclear. The germline V and J ends were trimmed by 1 base and 4 bases, with 5 bases remaining between them. Germline CDR1 and CDR2: LGHNT and FRNRAP. The CDR3 is 13 residues long. The CDR3 DNA is TGTGCTAGTGGTTTGGGGGAATACAATGAGCAGTTCTTC. Translated, it gives CASGLGEYNEQFF.

The chain couples TRBV18 to TRBJ1-2, with TRBD1 matching over 10 bases. The germline V gene has CDR1 KGHSH and CDR2 LQKENI. Trimming at V came to 1 base and at J to 8 bases, leaving 4 bases not matched to a gene. The CDR3 is made up of 14 amino acids. As DNA, the CDR3 is TGTGCCAGCTCACCACTTGGGACAGGGGACGGCTACACCTTC. Amino acids: CASSPLGTGDGYTF.

This clonotype was picked up a small number of times. The chain couples TRBV20-1 to TRBJ1-5, with TRBD1 matching 12 bases. The CDR3 is made up of 17 amino acids. Germline trimming cut 1 base from V and 7 bases from J; bases unmatched to any gene: 11. The germline V gene encodes CDR1 DFQATT and CDR2 SNEGSKA (reference sequence). The CDR3 protein is CSARVGQGASSGQPQHF. The CDR3, as DNA: TGCAGTGCTAGAGTGGGACAGGGGGCAAGCTCGGGACAGCCCCAGCATTTT.

This clonotype was seen more than once but under ten times. The chain employs TRBV20-1 and TRBJ2-7; 7 bases map to TRBD2. With V trimmed by 8 bases and J by 4 bases, 23 bases remained unmatched. Germline V gene lookup returns CDR1 DFQATT and CDR2 SNEGSKA (reference sequence). The CDR3 loop spans 17 amino acids. The CDR3 bases are TGCAGTCCCAATACAATTATGGGAGCGGGGTGGATTTACGAGCAGTACTTC. As protein: CSPNTIMGAGWIYEQYF.

This clonotype was counted a few times. The chain combines TRBV25-1 with TRBJ1-1; D gene uncertain. The ends were cut back, 7 bases at V and 6 bases at J, with 9 bases in the middle. This CDR3 region has 11 residues. CDR1 and CDR2 from the germline V gene are MGHDK and SYGVNS. The DNA for the CDR3 is TGTGCCAGCACCGAGGGATCTGAAGCTTTCTTT. It translates to CASTEGSEAFF.

The chain couples TRBV20-1 to TRBJ1-6, with D uncertain. In germline, CDR1 is DFQATT, CDR2 SNEGSKA (reference sequence). CDR3 length: 13 residues. V gave up 0 bases and J gave up 7 bases, with 7 bases separating them. The CDR3 nucleotides read TGCAGTGCTAGAGATCAAGGGAATTCACCCCTCCACTTT. Its protein is CSARDQGNSPLHF.

This clonotype occurred many times. The chain joins TRBV7-9 to TRBJ2-6; D gene uncertain. Trimming stripped 2 bases from V and 0 bases from J, with 11 bases between. CDR1 is SEHNR, CDR2 FQNEAQ, per germline (reference sequence). The CDR3 covers 17 residues. CDR3 nucleotides: TGTGCCAGCAGCTTAATACGACCACCCTCTGGGGCCAACGTCCTGACTTTC. Translated, it gives CASSLIRPPSGANVLTF.

The V gene is TRBV5-5, the J gene TRBJ1-1; 9 bases align to TRBD1. Germline CDR1 SGHKS, CDR2 YYEKEE (reference sequence). The junction had 11 bases not matched to a gene; V was cut back by 4 bases and J by 4 bases. The CDR3 is made up of 16 amino acids. The CDR3 region is CASSGTGIGGSTEAFF. CDR3 DNA sequence: TGTGCCAGCAGCGGGACAGGGATCGGTGGCTCCACTGAAGCTTTCTTT.

This chain connects TRBV12-3 or TRBV12-4 to TRBJ1-1, with D possibly being TRBD1 (5 bases). V shed 7 bases and J shed 7 bases, with 22 bases lying between them. The CDR3 is 15 residues long. The CDR3 bases are TGTGCCAGCAATCAGTTGGGACGTTCAAGCCTTGAAGCTTTCTTT. It specifies CASNQLGRSSLEAFF.

V is TRBV30 and J is TRBJ2-1; the match to TRBD2 covers 15 bases. This CDR3 has 14 amino acids. Germline trimming cut 4 bases from V and 9 bases from J; bases unmatched to any gene: 4. The germline gives CDR1 GTSNPN, CDR2 SVGIG (reference sequence). The CDR3 coding sequence is TGTGCCTGGACTGGGACTAGCGGGAGGCGTGAGCAGTTCTTC. Translated: CAWTGTSGRREQFF.

This clonotype was seen ten or more times. This chain uses TRBV28 with TRBJ1-1, with a tentative D call TRBD1 (5 bases). Germline CDR1 reads MDHEN; CDR2 reads SYDVKM. V was shortened by 6 bases and J by 1 base, with 15 bases between the two germline ends. CDR3 length equals 15 residues. Here the CDR3 reads CASSLSKGPNTEAFF. The CDR3 region has the DNA TGTGCCAGCAGCCTTTCAAAGGGACCGAACACTGAAGCTTTCTTT.

The rearrangement links TRBV5-4 to TRBJ2-3; a weak D match, TRBD2 (6 bases). Germline V CDR1 and CDR2: SGHNT, YYREEE (reference sequence). There are 16 residues in the CDR3. V lost 4 bases and J lost 3, with 18 bases in between. Here the CDR3 reads CASSPGVMGLTDTQYF. For the CDR3, the DNA is TGTGCCAGCAGCCCGGGGGTTATGGGGTTGACAGATACGCAGTATTTT.

This clonotype was observed at least ten times. V gene TRBV12-3 or TRBV12-4 combines with J gene TRBJ2-3; TRBD2 aligns across 11 bases. The ends lost 5 bases at V and 7 bases at J; junction bases unmatched: 11. The CDR3 length is 16 residues. CDR3 nucleotides: TGTGCCAGCAGTCTTGGGACTAGCGGACCAAGGCATACGCAGTATTTT. Its protein product is CASSLGTSGPRHTQYF.

This clonotype has a count of ten or more. The chain couples TRBV25-1 to TRBJ2-7; D is perhaps TRBD2 (5 bases). The CDR3 runs 14 residues. Trimming shortened V by 2 bases and J by 2 bases, and 10 bases separated the two germline ends. Germline lookup yields CDR1 MGHDK and CDR2 SYGVNS. CDR3 sequence: CASSETWTPYEQYF. Here the CDR3 DNA reads TGTGCCAGCAGTGAAACCTGGACTCCCTACGAGCAGTACTTC.

The chain links TRBV5-4 to TRBJ1-1; D is possibly TRBD1 (6 bases). This CDR3 comprises 15 residues. Germline CDR1 SGHNT, CDR2 YYREEE (reference sequence). Trimming cost V 3 bases and J 1 base, with 13 bases left between them. The CDR3 DNA sequence: TGTGCCAGCAGCTCCCGGGACAAGCCGAACACTGAAGCTTTCTTT. It codes for CASSSRDKPNTEAFF.

The table lists this clonotype with many counts. The chain uses TRBV6-1 and TRBJ1-2; 7 bases align to TRBD1. Germline V gene lookup returns CDR1 MNHNS and CDR2 SASEGT. This CDR3 contains 17 residues. J lost 0 bases, V lost 7 bases, and 14 bases had no gene match. For the CDR3, the DNA is TGTGCCAGCAAAGGCCCCGGGACAGCCCGAACTAACTATGGCTACACCTTC. Amino acid sequence: CASKGPGTARTNYGYTF.

This clonotype was seen only a few times. The V call is TRBV25-1, the J call TRBJ2-1; no clear D. The germline CDR1 and CDR2 sequences are MGHDK and SYGVNS. V was pared by 1 base and J by 4 bases, with 11 bases between. The CDR3 runs to 15 residues. The CDR3 here is CASSESASSYNEQFF. The CDR3, as DNA: TGTGCCAGCAGTGAATCGGCTTCCTCATACAATGAGCAGTTCTTC.

This clonotype was seen ten or more times. The chain links TRBV20-1 to TRBJ1-1; D remains unclear. The CDR3 spans 13 residues. Trimming left V 7 bases short and J 2 bases short, with 14 bases between. Germline-derived CDR1 and CDR2 are DFQATT and SNEGSKA (reference sequence). The CDR3 region has the DNA TGCAGTGTTAGGCGGGGATTTAACACTGAAGCTTTCTTT. Translated, it gives CSVRRGFNTEAFF.

The rearrangement uses TRBV6-2 or TRBV6-3 and TRBJ2-1; 11 bases line up with TRBD1. V dropped 0 bases and J dropped 0; count of bases not matched to a gene: 16. The germline V gene encodes CDR1 MNHEY and CDR2 SVGEGT. The CDR3 runs 22 residues. CDR3 in amino acids: CASSYSPGTGGQRARSYNEQFF. In nucleotides, the CDR3 is TGTGCCAGCAGTTACTCACCCGGGACAGGGGGTCAGAGGGCGCGCTCCTACAATGAGCAGTTCTTC.

This clonotype came up a few times. The rearrangement joins TRBV5-1 to TRBJ2-1, with TRBD2 identical over 13 bases. Germline CDR1 and CDR2: SGHRS and YFSETQ. V dropped 0 bases and J dropped 7; count of bases not matched to a gene: 7. The CDR3 is made up of 17 amino acids. This CDR3 is CASSLAPGTSGVNEQFF. CDR3 coding DNA: TGCGCCAGCAGCTTGGCCCCCGGGACTAGCGGGGTTAATGAGCAGTTCTTC.

This clonotype was picked up a small number of times. A much larger clonotype is one base distant, so this may be a read error. The gene calls are TRBV12-3 or TRBV12-4 and TRBJ2-5; 9 nucleotides align to TRBD2. J was trimmed by 7 bases and V by 6 bases; bases with no gene match: 18. The CDR3 is 17 amino acids. The CDR3 DNA sequence: TGTGCCAGCAGCTCTCCCGGGGTAGCGGGGGATCTAGTGACCCAGTACTTC. Translation: CASSSPGVAGDLVTQYF.

The V and J genes are TRBV5-1 and TRBJ1-3; the match to TRBD1 covers 10 bases. Trimming cost V 7 bases and J 7 bases; bases outside gene matches: 5. The CDR3 consists of 13 residues. The V gene's germline CDR1 is SGHRS and CDR2 YFSETQ. CDR3 nucleotides: TGCGCCAGCCGGGACAGGGGTGCGAACACCATATATTTT. This codes for CASRDRGANTIYF.

The chain has TRBV20-1 and TRBJ1-5, with D possibly matching TRBD1 (5 bases). Between the trimmed V and J ends, which lost 5 bases and 3 bases, there was a span of 11 bases. The V gene's germline CDR1 is DFQATT and CDR2 SNEGSKA (reference sequence). The CDR3 sequence is 13 residues long. As DNA, the CDR3 is TGCAGTGCTCCCGACAGAAACAATCAGCCCCAGCATTTT. This sequence encodes CSAPDRNNQPQHF.

This rearrangement joins TRBV19 to TRBJ2-5, with no clear D. Deletions cut 6 bases from V and 6 bases from J, with 17 bases between. In germline, CDR1 is LNHDA, CDR2 SQIVND (reference sequence). The CDR3 is made up of 14 amino acids. This CDR3 reads CASREAQVPQTQYF. The CDR3 bases are TGTGCCAGTAGAGAAGCTCAGGTGCCGCAGACCCAGTACTTC.